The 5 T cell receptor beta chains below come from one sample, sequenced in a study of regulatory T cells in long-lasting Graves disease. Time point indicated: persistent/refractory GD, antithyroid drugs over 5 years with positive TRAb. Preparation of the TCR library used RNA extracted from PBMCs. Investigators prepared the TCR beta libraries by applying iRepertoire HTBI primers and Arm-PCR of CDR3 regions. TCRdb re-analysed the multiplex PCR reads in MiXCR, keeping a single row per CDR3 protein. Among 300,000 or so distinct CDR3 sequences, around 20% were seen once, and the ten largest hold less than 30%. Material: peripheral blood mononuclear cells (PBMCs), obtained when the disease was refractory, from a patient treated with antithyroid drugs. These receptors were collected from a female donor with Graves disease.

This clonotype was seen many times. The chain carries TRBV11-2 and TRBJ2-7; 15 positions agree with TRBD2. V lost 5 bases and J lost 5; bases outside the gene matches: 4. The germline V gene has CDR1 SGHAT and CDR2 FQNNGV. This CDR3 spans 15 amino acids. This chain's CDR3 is CASSRTSGGVNEQYF. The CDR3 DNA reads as TGTGCCAGCAGCAGGACTAGCGGGGGGGTCAACGAGCAGTACTTC.

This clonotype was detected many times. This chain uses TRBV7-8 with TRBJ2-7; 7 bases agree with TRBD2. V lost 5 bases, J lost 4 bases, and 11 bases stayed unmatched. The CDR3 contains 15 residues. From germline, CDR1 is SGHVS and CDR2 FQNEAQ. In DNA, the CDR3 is TGTGCCAGCAGCCCCAAAAGGAGGGAGGGGTACGAGCAGTACTTC. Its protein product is CASSPKRREGYEQYF.

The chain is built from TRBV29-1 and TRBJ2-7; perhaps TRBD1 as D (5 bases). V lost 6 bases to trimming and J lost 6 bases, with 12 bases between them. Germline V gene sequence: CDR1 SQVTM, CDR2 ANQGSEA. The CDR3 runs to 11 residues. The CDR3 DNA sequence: TGCAGCGTCGGACAACCCTTCGAGCAGTACTTC. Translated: CSVGQPFEQYF.

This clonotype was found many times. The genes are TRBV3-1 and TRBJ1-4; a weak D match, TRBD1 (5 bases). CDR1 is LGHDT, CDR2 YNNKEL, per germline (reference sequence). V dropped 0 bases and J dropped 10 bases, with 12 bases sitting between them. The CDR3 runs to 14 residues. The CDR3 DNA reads TGTGCCAGCAGCCAAGAGGGAGGGGCCGGAAAACTGTTTTTT. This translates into CASSQEGGAGKLFF. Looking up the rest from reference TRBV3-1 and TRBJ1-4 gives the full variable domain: DTAVSQTPKYLVTQMGNDKSIKCEQNLGHDTMYWYKQDSKKFLKIMFSYNNKELIINETVPNRFSPKSPDKAHLNLHINSLELGDSAVYFCASSQEGGAGKLFFGSGTQLSVL.

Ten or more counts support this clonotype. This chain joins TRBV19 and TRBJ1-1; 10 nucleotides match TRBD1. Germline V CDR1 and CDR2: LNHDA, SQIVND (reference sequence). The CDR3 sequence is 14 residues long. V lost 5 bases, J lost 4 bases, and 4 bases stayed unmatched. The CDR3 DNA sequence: TGTGCCAGTAGTTCTCGGACAGGGGGCACTGAAGCTTTCTTT. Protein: CASSSRTGGTEAFF.